This entry features one T cell receptor (beta chain) sequence. The germline gene is not matched at one end of the junction; a read error may be the cause. In the original workflow: The assay estimated nucleated cells by amplifying reference gene primers. Sequencing was performed with immunoSEQ multiplex PCR; in TCRdb, only in-frame clones are kept and a portion is missing. V and J calls and clone size are given by that table; D and trimming were obtained from the DNA. This repertoire shows tens of thousands of clones, roughly 89% found once; its top ten account for 4.5% to 5%. CDR3 length: 14 amino acids. Germline V gene lookup returns CDR1 GTSNPN and CDR2 SVGIG (reference sequence). This record belongs to a study of blood T cell repertoires in COVID-19. Whole-study context: Both acute and convalescent COVID-19 samples were obtained from the United States, Italy and Spain. T cells, B-cell-depleted T cells, or PBMCs supplied cDNA or gDNA.

This clonotype was obtained from a woman in her forties or fifties with active COVID-19. The chain uses TRBV30 and TRBJ1-4; TRBD1 might be the D (6 bases). Material: peripheral blood. CDR3 protein: CAWTKTGLNERLFF. The DNA for the CDR3 is TGTGCCTGGACCAAGACAGGCCTAAATGAAAGACTGTTTTTT.